A selection of T cell receptor beta chains follows, all from one sample in a study of blood T cell repertoires in COVID-19. Sequencing used immunoSEQ multiplex PCR; TCRdb keeps in-frame clones, though not all of them. The sample has about 80,000 clones, 75% to 90% seen once. Sequences were obtained from peripheral blood. The receptor source for this set is a man in his sixties with active or convalescent COVID-19. Both conserved end residues are part of each CDR3. Fields, in order: D gene, clone size, V gene, J gene, CDR3 protein, CDR3 DNA. D genes are given only for firm matches. Size values are once, few and many counts, or a class for expanded clones, and some rows have none.

D: NA; size: NA; V: TRBV6-5; J: TRBJ1-2; CDR3: CASSQQGNYGYTF; DNA: TGTGCCAGCAGTCAGCAGGGTAACTATGGCTACACCTTC
D: NA; size: NA; V: TRBV11-1; J: TRBJ1-2; CDR3: CASSLPGSDYGYTF; DNA: TGTGCCAGCAGCTTACCAGGATCTGACTATGGCTACACCTTC
D: NA; size: NA; V: TRBV2; J: TRBJ2-5; CDR3: CASSGGGAETQYF; DNA: TGTGCCAGCAGCGGCGGAGGGGCTGAGACCCAGTACTTC
D: TRBD1; size: many; V: TRBV20-1; J: TRBJ2-3; CDR3: CSASSLRGRTDTQYF; DNA: TGCAGTGCTAGTAGTCTCAGGGGGCGGACAGATACGCAGTATTTT
D: NA; size: NA; V: TRBV6-5; J: TRBJ2-7; CDR3: CASSYGTHSSYEQYF; DNA: TGTGCCAGCAGTTACGGGACACACAGCTCCTACGAGCAGTACTTC
D: NA; size: NA; V: TRBV12-3/TRBV12-4; J: TRBJ1-2; CDR3: CASRPRTYGYTF; DNA: TGTGCCAGCAGGCCCCGGACTTATGGCTACACCTTC
D: TRBD1; size: NA; V: TRBV6-5; J: TRBJ1-6; CDR3: CASSSDRGPNSPLHF; DNA: TGTGCCAGCAGTTCGGACAGGGGACCTAATTCACCCCTCCACTTT
D: TRBD1; size: NA; V: TRBV10-3; J: TRBJ1-1; CDR3: CAISERLTGGLTEAFF; DNA: TGTGCCATCAGTGAGCGATTAACAGGGGGCTTGACTGAAGCTTTCTTT
D: TRBD1; size: NA; V: TRBV6-5; J: TRBJ2-7; CDR3: CASSYLPGQGPYEQYF; DNA: TGTGCCAGCAGTTACCTCCCGGGACAGGGACCCTACGAGCAGTACTTC
D: TRBD1; size: NA; V: TRBV7-9; J: TRBJ1-3; CDR3: CASSPGTASSGNTIYF; DNA: TGTGCCAGCAGCCCAGGGACAGCTAGCTCTGGAAACACCATATATTTT
D: TRBD1; size: NA; V: TRBV9; J: TRBJ1-4; CDR3: CASSVSGGNNEKLFF; DNA: TGTGCCAGCAGCGTATCAGGGGGAAATAATGAAAAACTGTTTTTT
D: NA; size: NA; V: TRBV30; J: TRBJ1-1; CDR3: CAWRYRAMNTEAFF; DNA: TGTGCCTGGAGATACAGGGCCATGAACACTGAAGCTTTCTTT
D: TRBD1; size: NA; V: TRBV9; J: TRBJ1-4; CDR3: CASSANSGGSNEKLFF; DNA: TGTGCCAGCAGCGCCAATTCAGGGGGGAGTAATGAAAAACTGTTTTTT
D: NA; size: NA; V: TRBV7-3; J: TRBJ1-6; CDR3: CASSLTPGNSPLHF; DNA: TGTGCCAGCAGCTTAACTCCAGGGAACTCACCCCTCCACTTT
D: TRBD1; size: NA; V: TRBV7-9; J: TRBJ1-1; CDR3: CASSSGQDTEAFF; DNA: TGTGCCAGCAGCTCAGGACAGGACACTGAAGCTTTCTTT
D: TRBD1; size: NA; V: TRBV19; J: TRBJ1-1; CDR3: CASSMGTGGTTEAFF; DNA: TGTGCCAGTAGTATGGGGACAGGGGGGACCACTGAAGCTTTCTTT
D: TRBD1; size: NA; V: TRBV24-1; J: TRBJ2-7; CDR3: CATSDWGQGTYEQYF; DNA: TGTGCCACCAGTGATTGGGGACAGGGAACCTACGAGCAGTACTTC
D: NA; size: NA; V: TRBV4-3; J: TRBJ1-1; CDR3: CASSPTGGQGTEAFF; DNA: TGCGCCAGCAGCCCGACCGGGGGGCAAGGTACTGAAGCTTTCTTT
D: NA; size: NA; V: TRBV4-3; J: TRBJ1-1; CDR3: CASSTRINTEAFF; DNA: TGCGCCAGCAGCACCAGGATTAACACTGAAGCTTTCTTT
D: TRBD1; size: NA; V: TRBV6-2/TRBV6-3; J: TRBJ2-7; CDR3: CASSYQGTGEQYF; DNA: TGTGCCAGCAGTTACCAGGGGACAGGCGAGCAGTACTTC
D: NA; size: NA; V: TRBV5-1; J: TRBJ2-7; CDR3: CASSEGGASGSYEQYF; DNA: TGCGCCAGCAGCGAGGGGGGGGCTAGCGGCTCCTACGAGCAGTACTTC
D: TRBD1; size: NA; V: TRBV24-1; J: TRBJ2-2; CDR3: CATSGPGQGSTGELFF; DNA: TGTGCCACCAGTGGGCCGGGACAGGGGTCCACCGGGGAGCTGTTTTTT
D: NA; size: NA; V: TRBV5-4; J: TRBJ2-2; CDR3: CASSLWRESTGELFF; DNA: TGTGCCAGCAGCTTGTGGAGGGAGAGCACCGGGGAGCTGTTTTTT
D: TRBD1; size: NA; V: TRBV24-1; J: TRBJ1-5; CDR3: CAPTGDSNQPQHF; DNA: TGTGCCCCTACAGGGGATAGCAATCAGCCCCAGCATTTT
D: NA; size: once; V: TRBV7-9; J: TRBJ2-2; CDR3: CASSFQGWTGELFF; DNA: TGTGCCAGCAGCTTCCAGGGTTGGACCGGGGAGCTGTTTTTT
D: NA; size: NA; V: TRBV4-3; J: TRBJ1-4; CDR3: CASSQDLSGRGEKLFF; DNA: TGCGCCAGCAGCCAAGATTTAAGCGGGCGCGGTGAAAAACTGTTTTTT
D: TRBD2; size: once; V: TRBV7-6; J: TRBJ2-5; CDR3: CASSFGLEETQYF; DNA: TGTGCCAGCAGCTTCGGACTAGAAGAGACCCAGTACTTC
D: NA; size: NA; V: TRBV4-3; J: TRBJ2-6; CDR3: CASSQDFQGPFSGANVLTF; DNA: TGCGCCAGCAGCCAAGATTTCCAGGGCCCCTTCTCTGGGGCCAACGTCCTGACTTTC
D: TRBD1; size: NA; V: TRBV18; J: TRBJ2-7; CDR3: CASSSGTGSGYEQYF; DNA: TGTGCCAGCTCATCGGGGACAGGGTCTGGGTACGAGCAGTACTTC
D: NA; size: NA; V: TRBV9; J: TRBJ1-1; CDR3: CASSVGAFWDTEAFF; DNA: TGTGCCAGCAGCGTAGGGGCTTTTTGGGACACTGAAGCTTTCTTT
D: NA; size: NA; V: TRBV5-1; J: TRBJ1-2; CDR3: CASSLEIVATTRNYGYTF; DNA: TGCGCCAGCAGCTTGGAAATTGTCGCAACCACAAGAAACTATGGCTACACCTTC
D: TRBD1; size: NA; V: TRBV27; J: TRBJ2-7; CDR3: CASLSPGQGSREQYF; DNA: TGTGCCAGCTTAAGTCCGGGACAGGGTTCTCGCGAGCAGTACTTC
D: NA; size: NA; V: TRBV9; J: TRBJ1-5; CDR3: CASSPQGSQPQHF; DNA: TGTGCCAGCAGCCCCCAGGGGTCTCAGCCCCAGCATTTT
D: NA; size: NA; V: TRBV14; J: TRBJ1-6; CDR3: CASSQNSPNSPLHF; DNA: TGTGCCAGCAGCCAAAACAGTCCGAATTCACCCCTCCACTTT
D: NA; size: NA; V: TRBV6-5; J: TRBJ2-7; CDR3: CASSLSSHEQYF; DNA: TGTGCCAGCAGTTTAAGCTCGCACGAGCAGTACTTC
D: TRBD1; size: NA; V: TRBV2; J: TRBJ1-6; CDR3: CASVQTGGGNSPLHF; DNA: TGTGCCAGCGTACAAACAGGGGGAGGTAATTCACCCCTCCACTTT
D: TRBD1; size: NA; V: TRBV5-4; J: TRBJ1-1; CDR3: CASSPWTGLNTEAFF; DNA: TGTGCCAGCAGCCCCTGGACAGGGCTGAACACTGAAGCTTTCTTT
D: NA; size: NA; V: TRBV25-1; J: TRBJ2-2; CDR3: CASSESGRHSTGELFF; DNA: TGTGCCAGCAGTGAATCCGGCAGGCATAGCACCGGGGAGCTGTTTTTT
D: NA; size: NA; V: TRBV19; J: TRBJ2-3; CDR3: CASSTFRVTDTQYF; DNA: TGTGCCAGTAGTACGTTTCGGGTCACAGATACGCAGTATTTT
D: NA; size: NA; V: TRBV6-5; J: TRBJ1-5; CDR3: CASSKDTGQPQHF; DNA: TGTGCCAGCAGTAAGGACACAGGGCAGCCCCAGCATTTT
D: NA; size: NA; V: TRBV2; J: TRBJ2-3; CDR3: CASSGLQGRADTQYF; DNA: TGTGCCAGCAGTGGTCTACAGGGAAGGGCAGATACGCAGTATTTT
D: NA; size: once; V: TRBV6-5; J: TRBJ1-5; CDR3: CASTGVHQPQHF; DNA: TGTGCCAGCACAGGGGTTCATCAGCCCCAGCATTTT
D: NA; size: NA; V: TRBV7-9; J: TRBJ1-2; CDR3: CASSASQVDSMRAGYGYTF; DNA: TGTGCCAGCAGCGCTAGTCAGGTGGACTCAATGAGAGCAGGCTATGGCTACACCTTC
D: TRBD2; size: NA; V: TRBV5-4; J: TRBJ2-3; CDR3: CASSLGSGGDTQYF; DNA: TGTGCCAGCAGCTTGGGCAGCGGGGGAGATACGCAGTATTTT
D: NA; size: NA; V: TRBV7-8; J: TRBJ1-2; CDR3: CASSLLPQGALLGYTF; DNA: TGTGCCAGCAGCCTCCTCCCACAGGGCGCGTTATTGGGCTACACCTTC
D: TRBD1; size: NA; V: TRBV18; J: TRBJ1-2; CDR3: CASSGQNYGYTF; DNA: TGTGCCAGCTCGGGACAGAACTATGGCTACACCTTC
D: NA; size: NA; V: TRBV6-6; J: TRBJ1-6; CDR3: CASKQGYIGDSPLHF; DNA: TGTGCCAGCAAACAGGGTTATATCGGGGATTCACCCCTCCACTTT
D: NA; size: NA; V: TRBV2; J: TRBJ1-4; CDR3: CASRLSGAPNEKLFF; DNA: TGTGCCAGCAGGTTAAGCGGGGCTCCTAATGAAAAACTGTTTTTT
D: TRBD1; size: NA; V: TRBV24-1; J: TRBJ2-1; CDR3: CATSDPGQGAGGEQFF; DNA: TGTGCCACCAGTGACCCCGGACAGGGGGCGGGAGGTGAGCAGTTCTTC
D: NA; size: medium-sized; V: TRBV4-2; J: TRBJ2-7; CDR3: CASSQAAGFHEQYF; DNA: TGTGCCAGCAGCCAAGCTGCGGGGTTCCACGAGCAGTACTTC
D: NA; size: NA; V: TRBV19; J: TRBJ1-3; CDR3: CASSIEGQLGNTIYF; DNA: TGTGCCAGTAGTATAGAAGGACAGCTCGGAAACACCATATATTTT
D: TRBD2; size: NA; V: TRBV6-2/TRBV6-3; J: TRBJ2-5; CDR3: CASSYPGLALETQYF; DNA: TGTGCCAGCAGTTACCCGGGACTAGCTTTAGAGACCCAGTACTTC
D: NA; size: NA; V: TRBV7-2; J: TRBJ1-3; CDR3: CASSLSGYTIYF; DNA: TGTGCCAGCAGCTTATCTGGCTACACCATATATTTT